Below are 24 T cell receptor beta chains sequenced from a single sample in a study of shared clonotypes between healthy human individuals. TCRdb keeps only in-frame clones here, not all; method: immunoSEQ multiplex PCR. This sample yields roughly 2,500,000 clones, of which under 95% are seen a single time; more than 0.35% belongs to the top ten. Specimen: naive CD4+ T cells from PBMCs. As for subset: CD45RA+ positively selected. All receptors derive from a man aged 18 to 35 in good health. Some clones in this sample may be carry-over from other donors' samples.

This chain uses TRBV9 with TRBJ2-1, with 9 bases lining up with TRBD2. V lost 1 base, J lost 0 bases, and 8 bases stayed unmatched. CDR1 SGDLS and CDR2 YYNGEE come from the germline V gene. CDR3 length equals 18 residues. CDR3 region: CASSVLGASGISYNEQFF. CDR3 in DNA: TGTGCCAGCAGCGTATTGGGGGCTAGCGGGATCTCCTACAATGAGCAGTTCTTC.

This sequence joins TRBV27 and TRBJ2-7; a weak D match, TRBD2 (5 bases). In germline, CDR1 is MNHEY, CDR2 SMNVEV (reference sequence). The CDR3 is 14 amino acids. Trimming took 6 bases from V and 2 from J, leaving 14 bases between them. The CDR3 sequence is CASRPRTETYEQYF. CDR3 DNA: TGTGCCAGCAGGCCCCGGACTGAAACCTACGAGCAGTACTTC.

The genes are TRBV29-1 and TRBJ1-5; D unresolved. The CDR3 contains 14 residues. With 7 bases removed from V and 3 bases from J, the gap between germline ends came to 16 bases. Germline-derived CDR1 and CDR2 are SQVTM and ANQGSEA. For the CDR3, the DNA is TGCAGCGCTTGGGAAGACGGAACCAATCAGCCCCAGCATTTT. Its protein product is CSAWEDGTNQPQHF.

This clone was picked up one time. This chain joins TRBV5-1 and TRBJ1-6; no clear D. This CDR3 region has 14 residues. V lost 4 bases and J 4 bases, leaving 9 bases between the germline ends. Germline loops: CDR1 SGHRS, CDR2 YFSETQ. In nucleotides, the CDR3 is TGCGCCAGCAGCCTCCCCGAGTATAATTCACCCCTCCACTTT. Residues: CASSLPEYNSPLHF. Full variable domain (rest looked up from reference TRBV5-1 and TRBJ1-6): KAGVTQTPRYLIKTRGQQVTLSCSPISGHRSVSWYQQTPGQGLQFLFEYFSETQRNKGNFPGRFSGRQFSNSRSEMNVSTLELGDSALYLCASSLPEYNSPLHFGNGTRLTVT.

This sequence joins TRBV4-1 and TRBJ2-7; 9 nucleotides agree with TRBD2. With V trimmed by 1 base and J by 6 bases, 4 bases remained unmatched. Germline V CDR1 and CDR2: MGHRA, YSYEKL. The CDR3 runs to 14 residues. This CDR3 is CASSQVAGVGEQYF. As DNA, the CDR3 is TGCGCCAGCAGCCAAGTAGCGGGAGTGGGCGAGCAGTACTTC.

On this clone: Other DNA sequences of this sample code for an identical CDR3. The chain is built from TRBV10-3 and TRBJ2-7, with D uncertain. The CDR3 is 15 amino acids. V was cut by 0 bases and J by 4 bases, with 13 bases left in between. Germline CDR1 is ENHRY and CDR2 is SYGVKD. The CDR3: CAISESTGRSYEQYF. The CDR3, as DNA: TGTGCCATCAGTGAGTCGACCGGAAGGAGTTACGAGCAGTACTTC.

J is TRBJ2-3 and V is TRBV7-9; 10 bases agree with TRBD1. Germline V gene sequence: CDR1 SEHNR, CDR2 FQNEAQ (reference sequence). J lost 3 bases, V lost 7 bases, and 4 bases had no gene match. CDR3 length: 14 residues. In DNA form, the CDR3 reads TGTGCCAGCAACCCGGGACAGGGGACAGATACGCAGTATTTT. Protein product: CASNPGQGTDTQYF.

This chain links TRBV6-5 with TRBJ1-2; tentatively, D is TRBD1 (5 bases). The V and J ends lost 0 bases and 8 bases respectively, with 13 bases between them. The CDR3 spans 14 residues. Germline CDR1 reads MNHEY; CDR2 reads SVGAGI. CDR3 in DNA: TGTGCCAGCAGTTACTCCTCCCAGAGGGGAGGCTACACCTTC. Amino acids: CASSYSSQRGGYTF.

This chain links TRBV4-1 with TRBJ2-1; 9 nucleotides agree with TRBD2. From germline, CDR1 is MGHRA and CDR2 YSYEKL. The CDR3 sequence is 16 residues long. The V gene end was trimmed by 1 base and the J gene end by 8 bases; junction bases not matched to a gene: 9. CDR3 in amino acids: CASSQALAGGRDEQFF. CDR3 DNA sequence: TGCGCCAGCAGCCAAGCACTAGCGGGCGGTAGGGATGAGCAGTTCTTC.

V and J are TRBV6-6 and TRBJ2-7; D not certain. The CDR3 is 15 amino acids. Trimming shortened V by 2 bases and J by 0 bases, and 11 bases separated the two germline ends. The germline V gene has CDR1 MNHNY and CDR2 SVGAGI (reference sequence). The CDR3 DNA follows: TGTGCCAGCAGTTACGTCCCCCGATCCTCCTACGAGCAGTACTTC. Encoded protein: CASSYVPRSSYEQYF.

The rearrangement joins TRBV6-1 to TRBJ1-3, with no clear D. Germline values: CDR1 MNHNS, CDR2 SASEGT. This CDR3 has 14 residues. Trimming took off 4 bases at V and 3 bases at J, with 10 bases between the two ends. The CDR3 spells CASSAREGGNTIYF. The CDR3 nucleotides read TGTGCCAGCAGTGCCCGGGAGGGTGGAAACACCATATATTTT.

With respect to this clone: A read error may account for a junction end that differs from germline. The V call is TRBV7-9, the J call TRBJ2-3; maybe TRBD2 (6 bases). The V gene's germline CDR1 is SEHNR and CDR2 FQNEAQ (reference sequence). The CDR3 runs 14 residues. This chain's CDR3 is CASSRDSWGDAQYF. The CDR3 coding sequence is TGTGCCAGCAGCCGGGACTCCTGGGGAGATGCGCAGTATTTT.

The chain recombines TRBV5-1 with TRBJ2-5; 7 bases map to TRBD2. With V trimmed by 4 bases and J by 2 bases, 11 bases remained unmatched. The CDR3 length is 16 residues. Germline lookup yields CDR1 SGHRS and CDR2 YFSETQ. The CDR3 sequence is CASSRPGASGQETQYF. CDR3 coding DNA: TGCGCCAGCAGCCGCCCCGGGGCTAGCGGTCAAGAGACCCAGTACTTC.

The chain links TRBV5-4 to TRBJ1-1; 7 nucleotides align to TRBD1. CDR1 is SGHNT, CDR2 YYREEE, per germline (reference sequence). Trimming removed 4 bases from V and 0 bases from J; junction bases left unmatched: 3. The CDR3 is 14 residues long. CDR3 DNA sequence: TGTGCCAGCAGCCAGGGACAGTTGAACACTGAAGCTTTCTTT. Its protein product is CASSQGQLNTEAFF.

The chain links TRBV4-1 to TRBJ1-3; maybe TRBD1 (5 bases). Trimming took 6 bases from V and 0 from J, leaving 12 bases between them. The V gene's germline CDR1 is MGHRA and CDR2 YSYEKL. The CDR3 spans 15 residues. CDR3 nucleotides: TGCGCCAGCAGTCTACCAGGGAACTCTGGAAACACCATATATTTT. Translation: CASSLPGNSGNTIYF.

The chain is built from TRBV20-1 and TRBJ2-5; D possibly corresponds to TRBD2 (6 bases). The CDR3 is 9 amino acids. The germline CDR1 and CDR2 sequences are DFQATT and SNEGSKA (reference sequence). The CDR3 region is CRPGGTQYF. CDR3 bases: TGCAGGCCCGGGGGGACCCAGTACTTC.

This sequence joins TRBV9 and TRBJ2-1; D is unclear. CDR3 length equals 17 residues. Trimming took 1 base from V and 10 from J, leaving 24 bases between them. The germline CDR1 and CDR2 sequences are SGDLS and YYNGEE. The CDR3 region is CASSVTPYGETALEQFF. The CDR3 region has the DNA TGTGCCAGCAGCGTAACCCCCTACGGCGAAACGGCGCTGGAGCAGTTCTTC.

This clone was detected only once. This specimen includes other DNA sequences encoding the same CDR3. This chain joins TRBV7-2 and TRBJ1-5; D uncertain. Looked up from germline, CDR1 is SGHTA and CDR2 is FQGNSA. CDR3 length equals 13 residues. Trimming shortened V by 1 base and J by 5 bases, and 6 bases separated the two germline ends. CDR3 in amino acids: CASSLDRDQPQHF. For the CDR3, the DNA is TGTGCCAGCAGCTTAGACAGAGATCAGCCCCAGCATTTT.

CDR3 DNA: TGTGCCAGTAGCGGGAGACACTACGAGCAGTACTTC. Its protein product is CASSGRHYEQYF. The chain recombines TRBV19 with TRBJ2-7; tentatively, D is TRBD2 (6 bases). V gave up 6 bases and J gave up 3 bases, with 9 bases separating them. This CDR3 comprises 12 residues. Germline loops: CDR1 LNHDA, CDR2 SQIVND (reference sequence).

This sequence joins TRBV18 and TRBJ2-7; D is ambiguous. The CDR3 spans 14 residues. Germline V lookup: CDR1 KGHSH, CDR2 LQKENI. V dropped 6 bases and J dropped 0 bases, with 12 bases sitting between them. CDR3 protein: CASSGRYDSYEQYF. CDR3 nucleotides: TGTGCCAGCTCCGGGCGTTACGACTCCTACGAGCAGTACTTC.

V gene TRBV6-6 combines with J gene TRBJ1-1; 8 bases fit TRBD1. This CDR3 is 13 amino acids long. Germline assignment: CDR1 MNHNY and CDR2 SVGAGI (reference sequence). With V trimmed by 2 bases and J by 6 bases, 2 bases remained unmatched. The CDR3 sequence: CASSYGTGAEAFF. CDR3 coding DNA: TGTGCCAGCAGTTACGGGACAGGTGCTGAAGCTTTCTTT.

This chain links TRBV9 with TRBJ2-3; D perhaps matches TRBD1 (6 bases). Germline CDR1 and CDR2: SGDLS and YYNGEE. Trimming left V 4 bases short and J 4 bases short, with 22 bases between. The CDR3 covers 17 residues. The CDR3 DNA reads TGTGCCAGCAGCTTGGGACACCGGGGCTACCTACCAGATACGCAGTATTTT. Encoded protein: CASSLGHRGYLPDTQYF. Complete variable domain (other parts from reference TRBV9 and TRBJ2-3): DSGVTQTPKHLITATGQRVTLRCSPRSGDLSVYWYQQSLDQGLQFLIQYYNGEERAKGNILERFSAQQFPDLHSELNLSSLELGDSALYFCASSLGHRGYLPDTQYFGPGTRLTVL.

For the CDR3, the DNA is TGTGCCAGCAGTTACCCACTAGAGTTCCCCCCTAATGAGCAGTTCTTC. Its protein product is CASSYPLEFPPNEQFF. The chain combines TRBV6-6 with TRBJ2-1; the D gene is possibly TRBD2 (5 bases). The germline V and J ends were trimmed by 2 bases and 7 bases, with 18 bases remaining between them. Per the germline V gene, CDR1 is MNHNY and CDR2 is SVGAGI (reference sequence). The CDR3 sequence is 16 residues long.

The chain links TRBV28 to TRBJ1-1, with D perhaps TRBD1 (5 bases). The CDR3 runs 15 residues. V shed 6 bases and J shed 5 bases, with 19 bases lying between them. Germline loops: CDR1 MDHEN, CDR2 SYDVKM. The CDR3 is CASSRVGGEGTEAFF. CDR3 nucleotide sequence: TGTGCCAGCAGCAGAGTCGGGGGGGAGGGTACTGAAGCTTTCTTT. The complete variable domain, with remaining parts taken from reference TRBV28 and TRBJ1-1, reads DVKVTQSSRYLVKRTGEKVFLECVQDMDHENMFWYRQDPGLGLRLIYFSYDVKMKEKGDIPEGYSVSREKKERFSLILESASTNQTSMYLCASSRVGGEGTEAFFGQGTRLTVV.